The sequence of this T cell receptor beta chain was determined in a study of cytotoxic CD8 clonotypes in ibrutinib-treated CLL. General study findings and limits: The public clonotypes identified were infrequent and showed contraction or stability on treatment.

The germline gives CDR1 LNHDA, CDR2 SQIVND (reference sequence). V was clipped by 4 bases and J by 5 bases; unmatched bases: 6. The CDR3 sequence is 15 residues long. This clone was seen a single time. Its antigen is unknown. Deep sequencing aimed at 1 in 200,000 to 1 in 1 million T cells' resolution. Repertoires were generated with immunoSEQ multiplex PCR, while TCRdb's copy carries only in-frame clones and drops some. Of about 120,000 clones listed, approximately 85% were seen once; the top ten hold roughly 2%. The clonotype was recovered from a human donor with chronic lymphocytic leukemia. This chain uses TRBV19 with TRBJ2-4; TRBD2 aligns across 9 bases. The source was PBMCs, collected after 24 months of ibrutinib treatment. CDR3 sequence (DNA): TGTGCCAGTAGTAGGAGTAGACTAGCGGAAAACATTCAGTACTTC. Translating gives CASSRSRLAENIQYF.